This T cell receptor (beta chain) came from a study of OX40 agonist ivuxolimab in advanced cancers. Study as a whole: In this trial design, patients received ivuxolimab intravenously at 0.01 to 10 mg/kg every 2 weeks.

CDR3 size: 13 residues. V dropped 7 bases and J dropped 8; count of bases not matched to a gene: 10. CDR1 is SGHNT and CDR2 is YYREEE in the germline V gene (reference sequence). Some clones are missing from TCRdb's copy, which holds only in-frame ones; the method was immunoSEQ multiplex PCR. Here the sample spans 85,000 to 120,000 clones, roughly nine tenths being singletons. The clonotype comes from an adult with an advanced solid tumor such as melanoma, head and neck, liver or kidney cancer. Source: CD4+ or CD8+ T cells sorted from blood, taken in a trial of the OX40 agonist ivuxolimab. This rearrangement joins TRBV5-4 to TRBJ1-2; TRBD1 matches 8 bases. In nucleotides, the CDR3 is TGTGCCAGCGGCCTTCAGGGGGCGGGAGGCTACACCTTC. Its protein product is CASGLQGAGGYTF.